Here is one T cell receptor (beta chain) with its context. The antigen remains undetermined. Produced via immunoSEQ multiplex PCR; TCRdb's table is partial and in-frame only. The sample contains about 91,000 clones, more than 70% of which appear only once. This sample is drawn from a study of OX40 agonist ivuxolimab in advanced cancers. Study-wide points: The study found that CD8+ T cells averaged more expanded clones than CD4+. The study observed clonal expansion of CD4+ and CD8+ blood T cells by week 6 at 0.1 to 3.0 mg/kg. Expanded peripheral T cells had an undetermined antigen specificity.

Unmatched junction bases numbered 7, after V lost 4 bases and J lost 5 bases. This CDR3 region has 14 residues. The germline V gene has CDR1 SGHRS and CDR2 YFSETQ. This receptor was taken from an adult with an advanced solid tumor such as melanoma, head and neck, liver or kidney cancer. The chain carries TRBV5-1 and TRBJ1-1; 8 bases map to TRBD1. The sequencing here drew on CD4+ or CD8+ T cells sorted from blood, taken in a trial of the OX40 agonist ivuxolimab. In DNA form, the CDR3 reads TGCGCCAGCAGCGTGGACAGGGTGAGAACTGAAGCTTTCTTT. It translates to CASSVDRVRTEAFF.